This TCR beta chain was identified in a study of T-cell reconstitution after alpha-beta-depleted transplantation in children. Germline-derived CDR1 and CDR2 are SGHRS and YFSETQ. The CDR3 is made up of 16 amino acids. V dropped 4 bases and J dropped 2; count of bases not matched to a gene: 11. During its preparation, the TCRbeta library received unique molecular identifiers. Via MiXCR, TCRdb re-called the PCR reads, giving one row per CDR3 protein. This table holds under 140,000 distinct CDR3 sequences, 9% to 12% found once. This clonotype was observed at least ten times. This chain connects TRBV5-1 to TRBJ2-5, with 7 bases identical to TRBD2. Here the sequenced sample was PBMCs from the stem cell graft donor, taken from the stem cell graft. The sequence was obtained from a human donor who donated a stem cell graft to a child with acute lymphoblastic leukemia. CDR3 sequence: CASSPHIAGAQETQYF. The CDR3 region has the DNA TGCGCCAGCAGCCCCCATATTGCGGGAGCACAAGAGACCCAGTACTTC.